The following is a T cell receptor (beta chain) sequence with its context. Its antigen is currently unknown. Germline CDR1 is SGHRS and CDR2 is YFSETQ. The V end lost 0 bases, the J end lost 4 bases, and 11 bases lay between the germline ends. The CDR3 totals 14 residues. This sample stems from a study of OX40 agonist ivuxolimab in advanced cancers. Overall study results and limits: Relative to CD4+, CD8+ T cells held more expanded clones on average. At 0.1 to 3.0 mg/kg and by week 6, CD4+ and CD8+ T cells in the blood had expanded clonally. The authors did not determine the antigen specificity of the expanded peripheral T cells.

The repertoire was sequenced with immunoSEQ multiplex PCR; TCRdb's copy has only in-frame clones and lacks some. The sample holds 60,000 or so clones, 85% to 90% seen once. This TCR was sampled from an adult with an advanced solid tumor such as melanoma, head and neck, liver or kidney cancer. The sequencing used CD4+ or CD8+ T cells sorted from blood, collected in a trial of the OX40 agonist ivuxolimab. V is TRBV5-1 and J is TRBJ2-7; the D gene is possibly TRBD2 (6 bases). In DNA form, the CDR3 reads TGCGCCAGCAGCTTGGGGGCGGGACGTTACGAGCAGTACTTC. Its protein is CASSLGAGRYEQYF.